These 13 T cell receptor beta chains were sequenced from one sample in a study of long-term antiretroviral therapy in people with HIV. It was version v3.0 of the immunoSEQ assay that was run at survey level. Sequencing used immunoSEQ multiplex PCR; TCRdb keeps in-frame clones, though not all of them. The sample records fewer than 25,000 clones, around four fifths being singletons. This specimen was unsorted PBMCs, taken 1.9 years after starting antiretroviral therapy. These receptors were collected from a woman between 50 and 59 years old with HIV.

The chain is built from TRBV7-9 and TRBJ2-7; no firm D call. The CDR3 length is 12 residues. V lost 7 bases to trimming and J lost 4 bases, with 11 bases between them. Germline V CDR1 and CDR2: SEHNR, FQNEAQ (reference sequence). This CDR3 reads CASTPIGYEQYF. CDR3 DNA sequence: TGTGCCAGCACCCCCATTGGATACGAGCAGTACTTC.

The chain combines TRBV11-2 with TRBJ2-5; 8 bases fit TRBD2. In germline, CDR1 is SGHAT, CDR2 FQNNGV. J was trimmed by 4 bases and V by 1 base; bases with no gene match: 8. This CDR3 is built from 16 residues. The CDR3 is CASSLVPAGDGETQYF. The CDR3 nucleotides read TGTGCCAGCAGCTTAGTCCCAGCGGGGGACGGAGAGACCCAGTACTTC.

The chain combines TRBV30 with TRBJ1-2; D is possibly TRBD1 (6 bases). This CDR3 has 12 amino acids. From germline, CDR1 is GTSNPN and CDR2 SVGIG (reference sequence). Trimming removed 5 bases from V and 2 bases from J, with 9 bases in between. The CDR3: CAWGDNNYGYTF. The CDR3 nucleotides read TGTGCCTGGGGGGACAACAACTATGGCTACACCTTC.

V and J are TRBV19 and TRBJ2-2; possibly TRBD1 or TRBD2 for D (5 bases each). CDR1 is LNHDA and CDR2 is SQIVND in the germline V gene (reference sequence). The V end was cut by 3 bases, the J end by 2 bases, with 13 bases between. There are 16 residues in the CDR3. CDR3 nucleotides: TGTGCCAGTAGTATTGGGGGAACGGGAAACACCGGGGAGCTGTTTTTT. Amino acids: CASSIGGTGNTGELFF.

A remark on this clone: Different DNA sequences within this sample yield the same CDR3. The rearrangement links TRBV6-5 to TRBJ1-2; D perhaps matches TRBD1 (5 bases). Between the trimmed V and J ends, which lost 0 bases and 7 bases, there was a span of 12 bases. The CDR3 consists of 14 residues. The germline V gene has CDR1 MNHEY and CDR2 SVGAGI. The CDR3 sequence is CASSYSVRGGGYTF. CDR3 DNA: TGTGCCAGCAGTTACTCGGTCCGGGGGGGTGGCTACACCTTC.

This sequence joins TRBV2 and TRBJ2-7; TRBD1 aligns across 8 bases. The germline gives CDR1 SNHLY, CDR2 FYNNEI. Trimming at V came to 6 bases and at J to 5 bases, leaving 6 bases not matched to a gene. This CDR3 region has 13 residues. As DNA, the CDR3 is TGTGCCAGCAGGCCCTGGACAGGGAACGAGCAGTACTTC. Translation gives CASRPWTGNEQYF.

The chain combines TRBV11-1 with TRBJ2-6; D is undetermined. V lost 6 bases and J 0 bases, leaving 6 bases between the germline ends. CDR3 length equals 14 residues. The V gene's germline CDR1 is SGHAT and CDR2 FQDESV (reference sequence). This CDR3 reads CASRKGSGANVLTF. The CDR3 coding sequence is TGTGCCAGCAGGAAGGGCTCTGGGGCCAACGTCCTGACTTTC.

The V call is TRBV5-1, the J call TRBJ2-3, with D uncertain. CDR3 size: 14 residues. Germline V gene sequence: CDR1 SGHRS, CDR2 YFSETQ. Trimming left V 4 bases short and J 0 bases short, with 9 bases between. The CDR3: CASSDQGSTDTQYF. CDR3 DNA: TGCGCCAGCAGCGATCAAGGGAGCACAGATACGCAGTATTTT.

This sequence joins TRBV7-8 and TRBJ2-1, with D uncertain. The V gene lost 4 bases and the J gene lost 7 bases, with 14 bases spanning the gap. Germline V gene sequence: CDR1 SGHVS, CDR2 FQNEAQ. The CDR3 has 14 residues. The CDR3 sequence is CASSSMSAANEQFF. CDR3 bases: TGTGCCAGCAGCTCAATGTCGGCAGCAAATGAGCAGTTCTTC.

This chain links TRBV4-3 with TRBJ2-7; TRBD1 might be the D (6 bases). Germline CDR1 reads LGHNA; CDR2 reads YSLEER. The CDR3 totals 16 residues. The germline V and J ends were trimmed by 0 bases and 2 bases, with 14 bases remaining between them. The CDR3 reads CASSQDFSQGTYEQYF. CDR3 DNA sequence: TGCGCCAGCAGCCAAGACTTCTCCCAGGGGACCTACGAGCAGTACTTC.

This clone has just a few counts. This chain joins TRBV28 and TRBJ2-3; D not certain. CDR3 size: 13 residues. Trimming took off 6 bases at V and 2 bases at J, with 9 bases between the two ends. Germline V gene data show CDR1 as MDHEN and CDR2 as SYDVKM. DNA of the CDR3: TGTGCCAGCAGCCCGGTCCTCACAGATACGCAGTATTTT. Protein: CASSPVLTDTQYF.

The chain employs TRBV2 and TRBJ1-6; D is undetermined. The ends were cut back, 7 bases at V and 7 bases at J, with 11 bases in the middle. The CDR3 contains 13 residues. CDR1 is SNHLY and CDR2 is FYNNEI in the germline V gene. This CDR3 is CASTVEENSPLHF. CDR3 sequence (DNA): TGTGCCAGCACGGTAGAGGAGAATTCACCCCTCCACTTT.

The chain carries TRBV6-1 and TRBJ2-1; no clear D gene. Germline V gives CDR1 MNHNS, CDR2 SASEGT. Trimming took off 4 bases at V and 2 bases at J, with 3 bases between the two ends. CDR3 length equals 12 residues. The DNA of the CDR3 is TGTGCCAGCAGTGCAGCCTACAATGAGCAGTTCTTC. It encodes CASSAAYNEQFF.